This T cell receptor (beta chain) stems from a study of blood T cell repertoires in COVID-19. Study information: Sample material is recorded as cDNA or gDNA derived from T cells, B-cell-depleted T cells, or PBMCs.

The germline CDR1 and CDR2 sequences are SGHRS and YFSETQ. The V gene lost 4 bases and the J gene lost 4 bases, with 22 bases spanning the gap. CDR3 length: 17 residues. In the study's own analysis: Using reference gene primer amplification, nucleated cell counts were estimated. Only in-frame clones appear in the TCRdb table, and some are missing; sequencing was by immunoSEQ multiplex PCR. That table gives V, J and clone size, and the DNA gave D and trimming. This sample has 310,000 or so clones, with about nine tenths found just once. The sequenced sample consisted of PBMCs or T cells enriched from blood (not recorded which). This sequence was found in a woman between 18 and 29 years old who had recovered from COVID-19. This rearrangement joins TRBV5-1 to TRBJ2-3; D possibly corresponds to TRBD2 (7 bases). Here the CDR3 reads CASSLFRGALGADTQYF. The DNA of the CDR3 is TGCGCCAGCAGCCTCTTCCGGGGGGCTCTAGGGGCAGATACGCAGTATTTT.